This T cell receptor (beta chain) was recovered during a study of blood T cells in healthy people across ages. Worth noting for this clonotype: Antigen unknown.

Germline V gene sequence: CDR1 SGDLS, CDR2 YYNGEE. The CDR3 consists of 13 residues. With 3 bases clipped from V and 6 bases from J, the junction kept 5 bases outside the gene matches. Study observations and caveats: Naive T cell percentage and TCR beta diversity correlated strongly. One million T cells yielded diversity estimates that were considered underestimates.

Ranging in age from about 6 to 95, the donors were healthy Caucasian individuals from Russia. A second PCR of about 7 to 11 cycles used a sample-barcoded 5' primer and a J-beta primer mix. TCRdb itself ran the 5' RACE reads through MiXCR, one entry per CDR3 protein. The table includes 1.5 million or so distinct CDR3 sequences, approximately 39% detected once. V gene TRBV9 combines with J gene TRBJ2-7; 8 nucleotides agree with TRBD2. The sequenced sample was blood. This receptor was obtained from a woman under 30 in good health. The CDR3 reads CASSEGLEREQYF. The DNA of the CDR3 is TGTGCCAGCAGCGAGGGACTAGAGCGCGAGCAGTACTTC.